These 22 T cell receptor beta chains share one sample of origin, sequenced in a study of shared clonotypes between healthy human individuals (dated by TCRdb to about 2020). Library preparation used the immunoSEQ multiplex PCR assay. TCRdb took this table from immuneACCESS and kept in-frame rearrangements with V and J called. Such tables lack part of the clones; where checked against another copy, unresolved V genes explain under half of the gap, and the rest is unexplained. For this sample there are 650,000 to 800,000 clones; approximately 72% appear just once. The ten top clones hold less than 2% of the sample. Sequenced: memory CD4+ T cells sorted from blood. This sample's cell subset or site label indicates: CD45RA-negative fraction. The source is a woman aged 25 to 39 in good health.

The chain employs TRBV5-5 and TRBJ1-4, with a tentative D call TRBD1 (5 bases). V was shortened by 0 bases and J by 7 bases, with 13 bases between the two germline ends. Germline V gives CDR1 SGHKS, CDR2 YYEKEE (reference sequence). The CDR3 loop spans 15 amino acids. This CDR3 is CASSLGDAGPEKLFF. The CDR3 DNA follows: TGTGCCAGCAGCTTGGGGGACGCGGGTCCTGAAAAACTGTTTTTT.

The CDR3 nucleotides are TGTGCCATCAGTGAGGGACCGTCGTCAGGGGTGCCTGAAGCTTTCTTT. This translates into CAISEGPSSGVPEAFF. The gene calls are TRBV10-3 and TRBJ1-1, with D tentatively TRBD1 (6 bases). The V gene lost 2 bases and the J gene lost 6 bases, with 19 bases spanning the gap. The CDR3 is 16 amino acids. In germline, CDR1 is ENHRY, CDR2 SYGVKD.

In this sample, this clone turned up a few times. The same CDR3 is also encoded by other DNA sequences in this sample. The chain combines TRBV28 with TRBJ1-5, with 7 bases aligning to TRBD1. The CDR3 has 13 residues. Trimming took 8 bases from V and 3 from J; bases not matched to a gene: 4. Germline V gene lookup returns CDR1 MDHEN and CDR2 SYDVKM. The CDR3 is CASRDSHNQPQHF. The CDR3 DNA follows: TGTGCCAGCCGGGACAGTCACAATCAGCCCCAGCATTTT.

J is TRBJ1-5 and V is TRBV28, with 8 bases aligning to TRBD1. Germline V gene data show CDR1 as MDHEN and CDR2 as SYDVKM. After removal of 5 bases from V and 4 bases from J, the junction contained 13 bases not matched to a gene. The CDR3 is 17 residues long. The DNA for the CDR3 is TGTGCCAGCAGTCCCGAAGGGACAGGAAGAACAAATCAGCCCCAGCATTTT. This translates into CASSPEGTGRTNQPQHF.

This chain uses TRBV18 with TRBJ1-1; a weak D match, TRBD1 (6 bases). The V end lost 4 bases, the J end lost 1 base, and 10 bases lay between the germline ends. Germline V gene sequence: CDR1 KGHSH, CDR2 LQKENI. This CDR3 is 14 amino acids long. The CDR3 sequence: CASSRGQQNTEAFF. CDR3 sequence (DNA): TGTGCCAGCTCACGAGGACAGCAGAACACTGAAGCTTTCTTT.

The chain links TRBV5-1 to TRBJ2-3; D is uncertain. V lost 4 bases, J lost 0 bases, and 9 bases lay in between. Germline loops: CDR1 SGHRS, CDR2 YFSETQ. The CDR3 sequence is 14 residues long. CDR3 sequence: CASSQQASTDTQYF. CDR3 nucleotide sequence: TGCGCCAGCAGCCAGCAAGCGAGCACAGATACGCAGTATTTT. Complete variable domain (other parts from reference TRBV5-1 and TRBJ2-3): KAGVTQTPRYLIKTRGQQVTLSCSPISGHRSVSWYQQTPGQGLQFLFEYFSETQRNKGNFPGRFSGRQFSNSRSEMNVSTLELGDSALYLCASSQQASTDTQYFGPGTRLTVL.

The chain is built from TRBV27 and TRBJ1-2; D may be TRBD1 (6 bases). In germline, CDR1 is MNHEY, CDR2 SMNVEV (reference sequence). The CDR3 loop spans 15 amino acids. V lost 2 bases and J lost 8, with 18 bases in between. The CDR3 sequence is CASSLDRLGSGGYTF. In DNA, the CDR3 is TGTGCCAGCAGTTTAGACAGGTTGGGAAGTGGCGGCTACACCTTC.

The V call is TRBV5-8, the J call TRBJ2-2; D is uncertain. The CDR3 runs 13 residues. Germline CDR1 SGHTS, CDR2 YDEGEE. V lost 6 bases and J lost 3, with 9 bases in between. The CDR3 sequence is CASTTRDTGELFF. The CDR3 region has the DNA TGTGCCAGCACCACGCGCGACACCGGGGAGCTGTTTTTT.

This chain joins TRBV2 and TRBJ2-7; 14 positions match TRBD2. This CDR3 region has 16 residues. Per germline, CDR1 SNHLY and CDR2 FYNNEI. With 6 bases clipped from V and 10 bases from J, the junction kept 14 bases outside the gene matches. The DNA for the CDR3 is TGTGCCAGCAGCGCTGGACTAGCGGGAGGAGGTACGACTCAGTACTTC. Protein: CASSAGLAGGGTTQYF.

This clone was observed once. The chain employs TRBV9 and TRBJ1-1; 11 bases are shared with TRBD1. Germline lookup yields CDR1 SGDLS and CDR2 YYNGEE. The CDR3 sequence is 14 residues long. J was trimmed by 7 bases and V by 2 bases; bases with no gene match: 4. The CDR3 DNA reads TGTGCCAGCAGCGTTGGACAGGGGGCCTTTGAAGCTTTCTTT. Protein product: CASSVGQGAFEAFF.

DNA of the CDR3: TGCGCCACTCGACAGGGTCCGAACACCGGGGAGCTGTTTTTT. Translating it yields CATRQGPNTGELFF. This chain joins TRBV10-1 and TRBJ2-2, with TRBD1 matching 7 bases. Trimming at V came to 10 bases and at J to 0 bases, leaving 5 bases not matched to a gene. The CDR3 has 14 residues. CDR1 and CDR2 (germline): WNHNN, SYGVQD (reference sequence).

There are a few counts of this clone. The CDR3 region is CASSSQVSYEQYF. CDR3 DNA: TGTGCCAGCAGTTCGCAGGTCTCCTACGAGCAGTACTTC. V usage is TRBV5-4 and J usage is TRBJ2-7; no reliable D call. Germline V gives CDR1 SGHNT, CDR2 YYREEE (reference sequence). Trimming left V 5 bases short and J 0 bases short, with 9 bases between. The CDR3 is 13 amino acids. Full variable domain (outside the CDR3, taken from reference TRBV5-4 and TRBJ2-7): ETGVTQSPTHLIKTRGQQVTLRCSSQSGHNTVSWYQQALGQGPQFIFQYYREEENGRGNFPPRFSGLQFPNYSSELNVNALELDDSALYLCASSSQVSYEQYFGPGTRLTVT.

The gene calls are TRBV20-1 and TRBJ2-1, with D perhaps TRBD2 (7 bases). The germline V gene has CDR1 DFQATT and CDR2 SNEGSKA (reference sequence). The germline V and J ends were trimmed by 6 bases and 9 bases, with 12 bases remaining between them. This CDR3 has 11 amino acids. DNA for the CDR3: TGCAGTGCAGGGGGGGCCGTTGAGCAGTTCTTC. Its translation: CSAGGAVEQFF.

The rearrangement joins TRBV4-1 to TRBJ1-4; no clear D gene. Germline V gene data show CDR1 as MGHRA and CDR2 as YSYEKL. This CDR3 comprises 13 residues. V gave up 1 base and J gave up 10 bases, with 10 bases separating them. The CDR3 sequence: CASSQVGGRKLFF. The CDR3 region has the DNA TGCGCCAGCAGCCAAGTCGGAGGGAGAAAACTGTTTTTT.

The rearrangement joins TRBV19 to TRBJ2-6; D is undetermined. The CDR3 loop spans 14 amino acids. Germline V gene data show CDR1 as LNHDA and CDR2 as SQIVND (reference sequence). Trimming left V 5 bases short and J 0 bases short, with 5 bases between. Here the CDR3 reads CASSPFSGANVLTF. For the CDR3, the DNA is TGTGCCAGTAGTCCTTTCTCTGGGGCCAACGTCCTGACTTTC.

The chain combines TRBV5-1 with TRBJ2-7; 10 positions match TRBD2. V was clipped by 2 bases and J by 4 bases; unmatched bases: 6. This CDR3 has 15 residues. Looked up from germline, CDR1 is SGHRS and CDR2 is YFSETQ. The CDR3 spells CASSFFLAGVYEQYF. For the CDR3, the DNA is TGCGCCAGCAGCTTTTTCCTAGCGGGAGTTTACGAGCAGTACTTC.

The chain has TRBV4-1 and TRBJ1-1; D gene uncertain. The germline V gene encodes CDR1 MGHRA and CDR2 YSYEKL. This CDR3 spans 14 amino acids. Trimming pared 0 bases from V and 1 base from J, leaving 6 bases between. The DNA for the CDR3 is TGCGCCAGCAGCCAAGATAGCAAGAACACTGAAGCTTTCTTT. This gives the protein CASSQDSKNTEAFF.

This clone was seen more than once but under ten times. The chain uses TRBV19 and TRBJ1-2, with TRBD1 as a possible D gene (5 bases). The CDR3 spans 15 residues. V lost 5 bases and J lost 2, with 15 bases in between. From germline, CDR1 is LNHDA and CDR2 SQIVND (reference sequence). The CDR3 region has the DNA TGTGCCAGTAGTGAGGTTCCGGGGGGAAACTATGGCTACACCTTC. Encoded protein: CASSEVPGGNYGYTF.

Of note for this clone: A much larger clone is a single base away; this may be a read error. This chain connects TRBV13 to TRBJ1-1; D gene ambiguous. Trimming took off 5 bases at V and 0 bases at J, with 7 bases between the two ends. Per germline, CDR1 PRHDT and CDR2 FYEKMQ (reference sequence). The CDR3 runs to 13 residues. Here the CDR3 DNA reads TGTGCCAGCAGCGTAACAGTGAACACTGAAGCTTTCTTT. Its translation is CASSVTVNTEAFF.

This clone has just a few counts. The chain employs TRBV18 and TRBJ2-2; D not resolved. Per germline, CDR1 KGHSH and CDR2 LQKENI. V shed 3 bases and J shed 5 bases, with 7 bases lying between them. The CDR3 is made up of 13 amino acids. In nucleotides, the CDR3 is TGTGCCAGCTCACCGGTCGGTACCGGGGAGCTGTTTTTT. Protein sequence: CASSPVGTGELFF.

The chain recombines TRBV19 with TRBJ2-3; tentative D call: TRBD1 (5 bases). The CDR3 sequence is 16 residues long. The V end was cut by 4 bases, the J end by 0 bases, with 14 bases between. The germline V gene encodes CDR1 LNHDA and CDR2 SQIVND (reference sequence). In nucleotides, the CDR3 is TGTGCCAGTAGTACCCCCAGGGCGGTGAGCACAGATACGCAGTATTTT. It is translated as CASSTPRAVSTDTQYF.

The chain carries TRBV29-1 and TRBJ2-5, with D hard to call. The CDR3 consists of 12 residues. Trimming removed 7 bases at V and 5 bases at J, with 14 bases between. Germline V gene lookup returns CDR1 SQVTM and CDR2 ANQGSEA. The CDR3, as DNA: TGCAGCGCGACAACAGAGTCGGAGACCCAGTACTTC. This encodes CSATTESETQYF.